These T cell receptor beta chains were read from a single sample in a study of cytomegalovirus exposure and HLA in healthy donors. TCRdb's table, derived via immunoSEQ multiplex PCR, lists solely in-frame clones and lacks some. The sample lists 120,000 to 150,000 clones; roughly 87% were seen once. The source material was PBMCs. These TCRs come from a man between 18 and 35 years old in good health and CMV-seropositive. The CDR3 runs from the conserved cysteine through the conserved F or W. The order of the fields is clone size, V gene, D gene, J gene, CDR3 DNA, CDR3 protein. The D gene is left open where the match is weak. Size is stated for part of the rows, as once, few or many counts, or as a class when the clone is expanded.

clone size: NA
V gene: TRBV13
D gene: TRBD1
J gene: TRBJ1-4
CDR3 DNA: TGTGCCAGCAGCTTGGGAGGGACAGGGGCCGAAAAACTGTTTTTT
CDR3 protein: CASSLGGTGAEKLFF

clone size: NA
V gene: TRBV7-2
D gene: NA
J gene: TRBJ2-7
CDR3 DNA: TGTGCCAGCATTAAGAGGGGGGGCTCAAGCTCCTACGAGCAGTACTTC
CDR3 protein: CASIKRGGSSSYEQYF

clone size: NA
V gene: TRBV5-4
D gene: TRBD1
J gene: TRBJ2-1
CDR3 DNA: TGTGCCAGCTCCAGGGGGCATCGGGAGCAGTTCTTC
CDR3 protein: CASSRGHREQFF

clone size: NA
V gene: TRBV7-9
D gene: TRBD1
J gene: TRBJ2-1
CDR3 DNA: TGTGCCAGCAGCTTAGTCGGGACAGGGGGTCTCAATGAGCAGTTCTTC
CDR3 protein: CASSLVGTGGLNEQFF

clone size: once
V gene: TRBV19
D gene: TRBD1
J gene: TRBJ1-1
CDR3 DNA: TGTGCCAGTAGTTCTCGACGGACAGGAGCTTTCTTT
CDR3 protein: CASSSRRTGAFF

clone size: NA
V gene: TRBV10-2
D gene: NA
J gene: TRBJ1-1
CDR3 DNA: TGCGCCAGCAGGGAACAGGCGGATCATGAAGCTTTCTTT
CDR3 protein: CASREQADHEAFF

clone size: NA
V gene: TRBV7-9
D gene: NA
J gene: TRBJ2-3
CDR3 DNA: TGTGCCAGCAGCTTAGTTCTGGGGGCAGGAGATACGCAGTATTTT
CDR3 protein: CASSLVLGAGDTQYF

clone size: NA
V gene: TRBV6-5
D gene: NA
J gene: TRBJ1-1
CDR3 DNA: TGTGCCAGCGTGGGGCAGCAGAACACTGAAGCTTTCTTT
CDR3 protein: CASVGQQNTEAFF

clone size: NA
V gene: TRBV6-5
D gene: TRBD1
J gene: TRBJ1-2
CDR3 DNA: TGTGCCAGCAGTTACTCGATGCGGACAGGGGCTGGCTACACCTTC
CDR3 protein: CASSYSMRTGAGYTF

clone size: NA
V gene: TRBV19
D gene: NA
J gene: TRBJ1-5
CDR3 DNA: TGTGCCAGTTGCACATATAGCAATCAGCCCCAGCATTTT
CDR3 protein: CASCTYSNQPQHF

clone size: once
V gene: TRBV7-9
D gene: NA
J gene: TRBJ1-1
CDR3 DNA: TGTGCCAGCACCCACAGGGTGAACACTGAAGCTTTCTTT
CDR3 protein: CASTHRVNTEAFF

clone size: NA
V gene: TRBV19
D gene: NA
J gene: TRBJ1-2
CDR3 DNA: TGTGCCAGTAGCAGGGGTCAGACGTCCTCTAACTATGGCTACACCTTC
CDR3 protein: CASSRGQTSSNYGYTF

clone size: once
V gene: TRBV6-5
D gene: TRBD2
J gene: TRBJ2-7
CDR3 DNA: TGTGCCAGCAGTACACCGGGGGGATACGAGCAGTACTTC
CDR3 protein: CASSTPGGYEQYF

clone size: NA
V gene: TRBV11-2
D gene: TRBD1
J gene: TRBJ1-4
CDR3 DNA: TGTGCCAGCAGCACGGGACAGGATGAAAAACTGTTTTTT
CDR3 protein: CASSTGQDEKLFF